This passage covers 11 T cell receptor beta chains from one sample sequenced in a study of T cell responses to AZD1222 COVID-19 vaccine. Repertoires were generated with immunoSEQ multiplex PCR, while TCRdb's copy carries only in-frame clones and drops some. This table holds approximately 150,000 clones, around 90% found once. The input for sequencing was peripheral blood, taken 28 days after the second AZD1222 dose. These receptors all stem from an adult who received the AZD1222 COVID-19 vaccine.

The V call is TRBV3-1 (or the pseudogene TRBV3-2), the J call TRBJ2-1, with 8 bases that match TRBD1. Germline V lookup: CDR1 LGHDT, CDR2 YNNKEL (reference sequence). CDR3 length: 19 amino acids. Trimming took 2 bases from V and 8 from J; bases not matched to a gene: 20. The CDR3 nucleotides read TGTGCCAGCAGCCAAACAAGGTCCCACGAGACAGGGGAGGTTGATGAGCAGTTCTTC. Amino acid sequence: CASSQTRSHETGEVDEQFF.

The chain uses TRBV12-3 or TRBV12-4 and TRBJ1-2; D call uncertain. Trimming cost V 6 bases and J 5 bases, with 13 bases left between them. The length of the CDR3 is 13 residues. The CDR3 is CASSPETFYGYTF. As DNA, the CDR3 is TGTGCCAGCAGCCCCGAGACGTTTTATGGCTACACCTTC.

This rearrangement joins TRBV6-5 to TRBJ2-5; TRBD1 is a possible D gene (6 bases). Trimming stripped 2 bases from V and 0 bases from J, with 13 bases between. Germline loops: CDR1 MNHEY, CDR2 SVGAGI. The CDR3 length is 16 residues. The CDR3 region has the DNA TGTGCCAGCAGTTACGGCCCAGGGGCCTACCAAGAGACCCAGTACTTC. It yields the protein CASSYGPGAYQETQYF.

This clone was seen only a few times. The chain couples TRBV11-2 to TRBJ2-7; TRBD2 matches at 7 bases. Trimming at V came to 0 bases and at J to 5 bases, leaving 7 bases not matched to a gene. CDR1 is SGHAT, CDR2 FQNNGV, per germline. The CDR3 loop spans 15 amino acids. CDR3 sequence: CASSLDVGGSNEQYF. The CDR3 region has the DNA TGTGCCAGCAGCTTAGATGTGGGCGGGAGCAACGAGCAGTACTTC.

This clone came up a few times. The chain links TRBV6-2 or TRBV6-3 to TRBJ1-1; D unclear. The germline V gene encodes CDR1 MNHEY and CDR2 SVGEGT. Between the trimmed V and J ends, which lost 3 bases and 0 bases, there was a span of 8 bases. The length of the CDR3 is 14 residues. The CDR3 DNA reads TGTGCCAGCAGTTATCAGGACCTGAACACTGAAGCTTTCTTT. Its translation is CASSYQDLNTEAFF.

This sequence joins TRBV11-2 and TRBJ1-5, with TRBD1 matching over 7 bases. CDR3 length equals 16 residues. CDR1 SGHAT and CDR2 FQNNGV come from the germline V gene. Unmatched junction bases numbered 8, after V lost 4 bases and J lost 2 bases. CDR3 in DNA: TGTGCCAGCAGCTCCCTCAAGGGGGCTGGCAATCAGCCCCAGCATTTT. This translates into CASSSLKGAGNQPQHF.

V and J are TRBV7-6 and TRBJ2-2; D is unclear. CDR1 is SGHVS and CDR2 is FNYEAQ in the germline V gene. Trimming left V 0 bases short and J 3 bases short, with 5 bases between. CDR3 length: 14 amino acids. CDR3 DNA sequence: TGTGCCAGCAGCTTAGCGCCCGACACCGGGGAGCTGTTTTTT. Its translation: CASSLAPDTGELFF.

DNA for the CDR3: TGCGCCAGCAGCCAAGACGGGGGTAGCACAGATACGCAGTATTTT. It specifies CASSQDGGSTDTQYF. The genes are TRBV4-1 and TRBJ2-3; D possibly corresponds to TRBD2 (6 bases). CDR3 size: 15 residues. V lost 0 bases, J lost 0 bases, and 7 bases lay in between. Per the germline V gene, CDR1 is MGHRA and CDR2 is YSYEKL.

The CDR3 loop is CASSPGAGGYTF. CDR3 nucleotides: TGTGCCAGCAGCCCTGGGGCGGGGGGCTACACCTTC. The V and J genes are TRBV7-3 and TRBJ1-2; possibly TRBD1 for D (5 bases). The germline V and J ends were trimmed by 5 bases and 8 bases, with 12 bases remaining between them. This CDR3 has 12 residues. The germline V gene has CDR1 SGHTA and CDR2 FQGTGA.

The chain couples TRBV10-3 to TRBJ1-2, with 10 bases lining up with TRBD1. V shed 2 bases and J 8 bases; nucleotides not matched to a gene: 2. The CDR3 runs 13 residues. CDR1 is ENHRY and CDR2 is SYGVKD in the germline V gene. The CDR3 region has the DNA TGTGCCATCAGTGAGGGGACAGGGGTCGGCTACACCTTC. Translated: CAISEGTGVGYTF.

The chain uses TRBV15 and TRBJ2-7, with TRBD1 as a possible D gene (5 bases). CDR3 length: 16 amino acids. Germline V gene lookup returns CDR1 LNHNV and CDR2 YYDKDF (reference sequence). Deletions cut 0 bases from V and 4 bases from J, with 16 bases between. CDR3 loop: CATSRDYATGSYEQYF. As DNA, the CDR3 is TGTGCCACCAGCAGAGATTACGCTACAGGCTCGTACGAGCAGTACTTC.